A selection of T cell receptor beta chains follows, all from one sample in a study of shared clonotypes between healthy human individuals. Using immunoSEQ multiplex PCR, the repertoire was profiled, and TCRdb retains in-frame clones only, with some absent. The table records under 2,500,000 clones, almost 96% of them present only once. The sample comprised naive CD4+ T cells sorted from blood. Receptors were obtained from a man aged 18 to 29 in good health. Both conserved end residues are trimmed from each CDR3.

j_gene,v_gene,CDR3aa
TRBJ1-2,TRBV6-4,ASRFPHAGYGYT
TRBJ1-6,TRBV7-9,ASSLDGYNSPLH
TRBJ2-1,TRBV7-9,ASSPPGGPREQF
TRBJ1-6,TRBV30,AWSGQGDSPLH
TRBJ2-5,TRBV18,ASSPGLGAQETQY
TRBJ1-2,TRBV18,ASSPPRRSSRYGYT
TRBJ1-2,TRBV2,ASSEARRRGGYGYT
TRBJ1-3,TRBV5-4,ASSFTGRDTIY
TRBJ2-7,TRBV7-2,ASSLGRGLTYEQY
TRBJ2-7,TRBV18,ASSQVSAAAPYEQY
TRBJ1-4,TRBV20-1,SARTVEKLF
TRBJ2-7,TRBV6-1,ASAKRDVYEQY
TRBJ2-7,TRBV6-5,ASSSGGRSYEQY
TRBJ2-1,TRBV19,ASTPTGMINNEQF
TRBJ1-5,TRBV28,ASSQNQPQH
TRBJ2-7,TRBV7-9,ASSARGGYEQY
TRBJ2-3,TRBV4-3,ASSQQGYTDTQY
TRBJ1-2,TRBV10-3,AISAQTGFDYGYT
TRBJ2-5,TRBV11-1,ASSLHRAPETQY
TRBJ1-2,TRBV19,ASSSTGYT
TRBJ2-1,TRBV18,ASSPGQGGFNEQF
TRBJ2-7,TRBV6-5,ASSWDRTYEQY
TRBJ2-7,TRBV4-1,ASSRAGTGISYEQY
TRBJ2-5,TRBV30,AWSSSGVDLH
TRBJ2-1,TRBV7-7,ASSPGTSGYNEQF
TRBJ2-1,TRBV4-1,ASSQELAVNNEQF
TRBJ2-3,TRBV19,ASSTLQTGRRPTDTQY
TRBJ1-6,TRBV6-1,ASGGSYNSPLH
TRBJ2-5,TRBV6-5,ASSYLDSETQY
TRBJ2-7,TRBV7-2,ASSAEITGWQY
TRBJ1-5,TRBV6-6,ASSSGQYSNQPQH
TRBJ1-1,TRBV10-3,AIRELGTEAF
TRBJ2-5,TRBV9,ASSSNPGAETQY
TRBJ1-2,TRBV4-1,ASSPRTGGPNYGYT
TRBJ2-7,TRBV6-6,ASSLVALSSYEQY
TRBJ2-7,TRBV14,ASSQDLQGGYEQY
TRBJ1-2,TRBV7-2,ASSPGIGYT
TRBJ1-2,TRBV5-1,ASSLGQGIGYT
TRBJ2-7,TRBV7-6,ASSLRVRGTGVNEQY
TRBJ1-3,TRBV19,ASSHTPGTAGNTIY
TRBJ1-6,TRBV13,ASSQTRVKGKDYNSPLH
TRBJ2-2,TRBV7-6,ASSLALELF
TRBJ1-2,TRBV28,ASSLRNRGLGGYT
TRBJ1-2,TRBV7-9,ASSRLVDVYYGYT
TRBJ1-2,TRBV5-6,ASSLVSGRVPGYT
TRBJ2-6,TRBV28,ASSLEVSGANVLT
TRBJ1-5,TRBV10-3,AISEREQDQPQH
TRBJ2-1,TRBV6-6,ASSSGTSGTYNEQF
TRBJ2-3,TRBV4-1,ASSQGAGRDTQY
TRBJ1-2,TRBV6-1,ASRKTGYGYT
TRBJ2-2,TRBV18,ASSPKGGTGELF
TRBJ1-2,TRBV6-4,ASSEAWNYGYT
TRBJ1-6,TRBV7-2,ASSFRNSPLH
TRBJ2-1,TRBV2,ASSESTGAYNEQF